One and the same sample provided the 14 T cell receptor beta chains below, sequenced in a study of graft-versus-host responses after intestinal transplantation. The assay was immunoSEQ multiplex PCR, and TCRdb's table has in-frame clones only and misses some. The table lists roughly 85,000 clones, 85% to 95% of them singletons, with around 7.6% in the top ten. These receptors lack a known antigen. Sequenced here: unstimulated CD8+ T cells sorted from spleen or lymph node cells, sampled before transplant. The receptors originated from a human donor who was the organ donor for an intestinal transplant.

In nucleotides, the CDR3 is TGTGCCAGCAGCCCACTACGGACAGGGGAGTACGAGCAGTACTTC. It yields the protein CASSPLRTGEYEQYF. The chain combines TRBV5-4 with TRBJ2-7; 9 bases align to TRBD1. The V and J ends lost 4 bases and 4 bases, in that order; junction bases with no gene match: 9. This CDR3 is built from 15 residues. The V gene's germline CDR1 is SGHNT and CDR2 YYREEE (reference sequence).

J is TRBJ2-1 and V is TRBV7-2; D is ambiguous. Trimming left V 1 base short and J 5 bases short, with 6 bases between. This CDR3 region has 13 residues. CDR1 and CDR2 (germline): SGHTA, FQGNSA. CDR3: CASSLVVDNEQFF. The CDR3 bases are TGTGCCAGCAGCTTAGTGGTCGACAATGAGCAGTTCTTC.

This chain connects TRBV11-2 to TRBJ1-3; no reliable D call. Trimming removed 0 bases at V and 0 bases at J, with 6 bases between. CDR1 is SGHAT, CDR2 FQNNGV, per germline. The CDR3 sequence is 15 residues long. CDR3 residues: CASSLDPVSGNTIYF. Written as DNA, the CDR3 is TGTGCCAGCAGCTTAGATCCCGTCTCTGGAAACACCATATATTTT.

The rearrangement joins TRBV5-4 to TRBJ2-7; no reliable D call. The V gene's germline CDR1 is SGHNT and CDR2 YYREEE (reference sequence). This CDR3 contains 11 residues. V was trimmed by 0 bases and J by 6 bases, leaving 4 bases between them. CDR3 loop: CASSLGREQYF. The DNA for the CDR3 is TGTGCCAGCAGCTTGGGTCGCGAGCAGTACTTC.

The CDR3 protein is CASSLDTGASFSPLHF. CDR3 DNA sequence: TGTGCCAGCAGCTTAGATACGGGGGCGTCTTTTTCACCCCTCCACTTT. The chain has TRBV11-2 and TRBJ1-6, with D possibly TRBD1 on 6 matching bases. V was pared by 0 bases and J by 9 bases, with 15 bases between. Germline-derived CDR1 and CDR2 are SGHAT and FQNNGV. The CDR3 is 16 residues long.

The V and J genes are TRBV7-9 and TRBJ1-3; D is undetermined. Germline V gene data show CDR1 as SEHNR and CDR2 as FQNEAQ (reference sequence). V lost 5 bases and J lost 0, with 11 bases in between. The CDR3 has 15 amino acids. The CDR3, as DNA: TGTGCCAGCAGCCTGTTTAGTAGCTCTGGAAACACCATATATTTT. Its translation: CASSLFSSSGNTIYF.

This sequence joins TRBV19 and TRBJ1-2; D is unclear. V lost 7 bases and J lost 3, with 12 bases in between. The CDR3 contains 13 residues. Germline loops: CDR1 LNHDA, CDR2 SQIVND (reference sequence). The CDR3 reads CASTYTAYYGYTF. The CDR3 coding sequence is TGTGCCAGTACCTATACAGCATACTATGGCTACACCTTC.

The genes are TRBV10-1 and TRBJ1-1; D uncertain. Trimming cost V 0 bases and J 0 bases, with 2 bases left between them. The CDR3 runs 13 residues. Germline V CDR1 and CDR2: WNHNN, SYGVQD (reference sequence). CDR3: CASSESLNTEAFF. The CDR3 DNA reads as TGCGCCAGCAGTGAGTCTTTGAACACTGAAGCTTTCTTT.

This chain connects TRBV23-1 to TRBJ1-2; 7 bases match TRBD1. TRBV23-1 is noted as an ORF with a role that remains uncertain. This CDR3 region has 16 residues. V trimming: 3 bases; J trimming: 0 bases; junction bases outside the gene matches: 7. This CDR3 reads CASSQRRQGPNYGYTF. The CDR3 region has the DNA TGCGCCAGCAGTCAGCGAAGACAGGGCCCTAACTATGGCTACACCTTC.

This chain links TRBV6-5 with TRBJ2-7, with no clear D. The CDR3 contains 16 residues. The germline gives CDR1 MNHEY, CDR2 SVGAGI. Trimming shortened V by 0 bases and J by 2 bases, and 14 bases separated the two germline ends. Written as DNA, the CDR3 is TGTGCCAGCAGTTACTCCGGCAGCACTTACCCCTACGAGCAGTACTTC. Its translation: CASSYSGSTYPYEQYF.

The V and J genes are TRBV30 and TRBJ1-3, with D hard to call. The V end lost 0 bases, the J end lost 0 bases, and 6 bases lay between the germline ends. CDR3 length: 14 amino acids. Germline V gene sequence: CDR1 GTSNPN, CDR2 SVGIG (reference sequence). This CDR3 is CAWSVGISGNTIYF. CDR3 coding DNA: TGTGCCTGGAGTGTTGGGATCTCTGGAAACACCATATATTTT.

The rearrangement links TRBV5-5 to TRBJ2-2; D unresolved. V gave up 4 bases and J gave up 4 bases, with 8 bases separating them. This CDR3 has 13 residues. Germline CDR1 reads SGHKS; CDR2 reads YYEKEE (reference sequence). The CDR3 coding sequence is TGTGCCAGCAGCGGGGATTTCACCGGGGAGCTGTTTTTT. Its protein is CASSGDFTGELFF.

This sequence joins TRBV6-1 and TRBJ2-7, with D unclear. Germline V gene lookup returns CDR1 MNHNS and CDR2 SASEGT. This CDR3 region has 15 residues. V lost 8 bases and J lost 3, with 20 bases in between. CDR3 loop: CASRSPSSPYYEQYF. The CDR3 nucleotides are TGTGCCAGCCGGAGTCCATCGTCCCCCTACTACGAGCAGTACTTC.

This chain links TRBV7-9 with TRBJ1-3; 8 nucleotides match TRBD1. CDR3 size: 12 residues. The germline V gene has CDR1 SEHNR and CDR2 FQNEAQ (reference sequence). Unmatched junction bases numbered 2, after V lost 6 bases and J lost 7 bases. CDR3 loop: CASRTGANTIYF. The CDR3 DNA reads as TGTGCCAGCAGGACAGGGGCGAACACCATATATTTT.